The 4 T cell receptor beta chains listed next were all sequenced from one sample in a study of blood T cell repertoires in COVID-19. Sequencing was performed with immunoSEQ multiplex PCR; in TCRdb, only in-frame clones are kept and a portion is missing. The sample comprises about 270,000 clones, around 89% of which are singletons, and about 4% rests with the top ten. The sequenced sample was PBMCs or T cells enriched from blood (not recorded which). Every receptor here comes from a woman aged 30 to 39 with acute COVID-19.

The chain uses TRBV19 and TRBJ1-1, with D maybe TRBD1 (6 bases). V was pared by 5 bases and J by 0 bases, with 25 bases between. Germline CDR1 LNHDA, CDR2 SQIVND (reference sequence). The CDR3 totals 19 residues. The CDR3 here is CASSLLKGPKQGLNTEAFF. Here the CDR3 DNA reads TGTGCCAGTAGTCTACTAAAGGGGCCAAAACAGGGCTTGAACACTGAAGCTTTCTTT.

The chain has TRBV29-1 and TRBJ2-3, with 8 bases that match TRBD2. With 2 bases clipped from V and 1 base from J, the junction kept 2 bases outside the gene matches. This CDR3 is built from 14 residues. Germline-derived CDR1 and CDR2 are SQVTM and ANQGSEA. CDR3: CSVESGGGTDTQYF. For the CDR3, the DNA is TGCAGCGTTGAATCGGGAGGGGGCACAGATACGCAGTATTTT.

The V gene is TRBV7-9, the J gene TRBJ1-2, with D hard to call. Germline V lookup: CDR1 SEHNR, CDR2 FQNEAQ (reference sequence). Deletions cut 10 bases from V and 5 bases from J, with 14 bases between. CDR3 length: 12 residues. The CDR3 nucleotides read TGTGCCACCCAGAGGGTAACTTATGGCTACACCTTC. It encodes CATQRVTYGYTF.

The chain recombines TRBV19 with TRBJ1-1, with a weak D call TRBD1 (6 bases). Per the germline V gene, CDR1 is LNHDA and CDR2 is SQIVND (reference sequence). The CDR3 loop spans 14 amino acids. Trimming pared 4 bases from V and 3 bases from J, leaving 12 bases between. The DNA of the CDR3 is TGTGCCAGTAGTACCTCGAGGACAGACACTGAAGCTTTCTTT. Amino acids: CASSTSRTDTEAFF.